The clone carrying this T cell receptor (beta chain) was detected once. These data are taken from a study of blood T cell repertoires in COVID-19. Profiling relied on immunoSEQ multiplex PCR, and the TCRdb table lists in-frame clones only, not all of them. The sample consists of about 160,000 clones, approximately 86% of them appearing once. The CDR3 is 13 amino acids. V lost 2 bases to trimming and J lost 5 bases, with 7 bases between them. Material for sequencing was peripheral blood. V is TRBV12-3 or TRBV12-4 and J is TRBJ2-1; D is unresolved. This clonotype was sampled from a woman aged 55-70 years who had recovered from COVID-19. CDR3 DNA: TGTGCCAGCAGTTTAATGGCCCACAATGAGCAGTTCTTC. Translating it yields CASSLMAHNEQFF.